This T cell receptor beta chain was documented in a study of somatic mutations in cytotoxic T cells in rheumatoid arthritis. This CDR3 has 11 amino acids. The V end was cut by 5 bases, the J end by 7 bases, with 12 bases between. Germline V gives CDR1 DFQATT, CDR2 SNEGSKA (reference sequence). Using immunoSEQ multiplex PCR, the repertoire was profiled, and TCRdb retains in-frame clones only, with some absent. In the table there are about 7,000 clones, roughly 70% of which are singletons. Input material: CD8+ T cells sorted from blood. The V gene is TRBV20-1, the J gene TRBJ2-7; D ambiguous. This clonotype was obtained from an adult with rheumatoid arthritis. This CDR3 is CSALRVEEQYF. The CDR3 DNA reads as TGCAGTGCTCTTCGGGTCGAGGAGCAGTACTTC.